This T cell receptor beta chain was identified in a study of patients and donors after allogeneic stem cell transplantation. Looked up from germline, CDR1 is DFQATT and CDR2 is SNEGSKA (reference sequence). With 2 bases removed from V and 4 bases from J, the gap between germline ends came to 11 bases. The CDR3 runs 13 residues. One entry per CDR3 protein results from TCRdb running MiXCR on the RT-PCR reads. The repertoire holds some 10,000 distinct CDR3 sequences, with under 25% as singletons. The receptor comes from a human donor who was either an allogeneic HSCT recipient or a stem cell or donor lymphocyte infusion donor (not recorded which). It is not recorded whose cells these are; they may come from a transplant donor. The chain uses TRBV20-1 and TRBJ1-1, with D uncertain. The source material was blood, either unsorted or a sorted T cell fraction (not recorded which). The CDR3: CSARPEVFTEAFF. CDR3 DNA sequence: TGCAGTGCTAGACCAGAAGTATTCACTGAAGCTTTCTTT.